This is a list of T cell receptor beta chains from one sample in a study of CD4+ T cells in melanoma. TCRdb's copy holds only in-frame clones and misses some; the assay was immunoSEQ multiplex PCR. The sample lists some 13,000 clones; about 74% were seen once. The sequencing input was cells from a culture (not recorded whether cultured in vitro). The receptor set was obtained from a human donor with melanoma. CDR3s include the opening cysteine and the closing phenylalanine or tryptophan. The order of the fields is J gene, D gene, V gene, clone size, CDR3 DNA, CDR3 protein. D genes are given only for firm matches. Expanded clones are given a class, and other clones once, few, many or no size at all.

j_gene: TRBJ2-2; d_gene: TRBD2; v_gene: TRBV29-1; abundance: -; CDR3nt: TGCAGCGCCGAGACTAGCGGGGGCACCGGGGAGCTGTTTTTT; CDR3aa: CSAETSGGTGELFF
j_gene: TRBJ2-5; d_gene: -; v_gene: TRBV6-6; abundance: -; CDR3nt: TGTGCCAGCAGTTACGGACAGCAAGAGACCCAGTACTTC; CDR3aa: CASSYGQQETQYF
j_gene: TRBJ1-2; d_gene: -; v_gene: TRBV7-8; abundance: -; CDR3nt: TGTGCCAGCAGCTTACGGCCCATTCCTCGCCATAACTATGGCTACACCTTC; CDR3aa: CASSLRPIPRHNYGYTF
j_gene: TRBJ2-5; d_gene: -; v_gene: TRBV5-6; abundance: -; CDR3nt: TGTGCCAGCAGCTTCAAGTGGGACCCAATCGATGAGACCCAGTACTTC; CDR3aa: CASSFKWDPIDETQYF
j_gene: TRBJ1-1; d_gene: -; v_gene: TRBV6-6; abundance: -; CDR3nt: TGTGCCAGCAGTTACAACTGGGCGCGGGACACTGAAGCTTTCTTT; CDR3aa: CASSYNWARDTEAFF
j_gene: TRBJ1-5; d_gene: -; v_gene: TRBV15; abundance: -; CDR3nt: TGTGCCACCAGCAGAGGAGGGACTAGCAATCAGCCCCAGCATTTT; CDR3aa: CATSRGGTSNQPQHF
j_gene: TRBJ1-2; d_gene: -; v_gene: TRBV5-4; abundance: -; CDR3nt: TGTGCCAGCAGCACTCATACGATGACAGACTATGGCTACACCTTC; CDR3aa: CASSTHTMTDYGYTF
j_gene: TRBJ2-1; d_gene: TRBD1; v_gene: TRBV7-3; abundance: few; CDR3nt: TGTGCCAGCAGCCCGGGGACAGGGGGCAATGAGCAGTTCTTC; CDR3aa: CASSPGTGGNEQFF
j_gene: TRBJ2-3; d_gene: -; v_gene: TRBV6-5; abundance: -; CDR3nt: TGTGCCAGCAGTGGCCAGGATACGCAGTATTTT; CDR3aa: CASSGQDTQYF
j_gene: TRBJ1-2; d_gene: TRBD1; v_gene: TRBV5-6; abundance: few; CDR3nt: TGTGCCAGCACACGTGACAGGGGGCTTCGAGGCTACACCTTC; CDR3aa: CASTRDRGLRGYTF
j_gene: TRBJ2-3; d_gene: -; v_gene: TRBV11-2; abundance: -; CDR3nt: TGTGCCAGCAGGAGCTATGGGGGACGCACAGATACGCAGTATTTT; CDR3aa: CASRSYGGRTDTQYF
j_gene: TRBJ2-5; d_gene: TRBD2; v_gene: TRBV19; abundance: few; CDR3nt: TGTGCCAGTAGTAGGATACGAAGACTAGCGGGGATTGGAGAGACCCAGTACTTC; CDR3aa: CASSRIRRLAGIGETQYF
j_gene: TRBJ2-3; d_gene: -; v_gene: TRBV5-4; abundance: -; CDR3nt: TGTGCCAGCAGCGGCGTCTTGGGAGATACGCAGTATTTT; CDR3aa: CASSGVLGDTQYF
j_gene: TRBJ2-5; d_gene: TRBD1; v_gene: TRBV7-2; abundance: -; CDR3nt: TGTGCCAGCAGCTTAGAGGGACAGGGGTTTCAGACCCAGTACTTC; CDR3aa: CASSLEGQGFQTQYF
j_gene: TRBJ2-1; d_gene: -; v_gene: TRBV7-2; abundance: -; CDR3nt: TGTGCCAGCAGCCTCAACCGCTACAATGAGCAGTTCTTC; CDR3aa: CASSLNRYNEQFF
j_gene: TRBJ2-7; d_gene: TRBD2; v_gene: TRBV6-1; abundance: -; CDR3nt: TGTGCCGGGCGAATCGGGGGGGCCGGCGGCGAGCAGTACTTC; CDR3aa: CAGRIGGAGGEQYF
j_gene: TRBJ1-5; d_gene: -; v_gene: TRBV23-1; abundance: once; CDR3nt: TGCGCCAGCAGTCATCTTCCCTATGTACTCCTGGGCAATCAGCCCCAGCATTTT; CDR3aa: CASSHLPYVLLGNQPQHF
j_gene: TRBJ1-2; d_gene: -; v_gene: TRBV4-1; abundance: -; CDR3nt: TGCGCCAGCAGCCAAACCTGGGGGGGAGGCTACACCTTC; CDR3aa: CASSQTWGGGYTF
j_gene: TRBJ2-1; d_gene: TRBD2; v_gene: TRBV5-1; abundance: -; CDR3nt: TGCGCCAGCAGCTTCCTAGCGGACCACAATGAGCAGTTCTTC; CDR3aa: CASSFLADHNEQFF
j_gene: TRBJ1-2; d_gene: -; v_gene: TRBV5-1; abundance: few; CDR3nt: TGCGCCAGCAGCCCGGGGTGGACGAGAGACTATGGCTACACCTTC; CDR3aa: CASSPGWTRDYGYTF
j_gene: TRBJ2-3; d_gene: TRBD2; v_gene: TRBV30; abundance: -; CDR3nt: TGTGCCCGGACTAGCGGGATGTCAACAGATACGCAGTATTTT; CDR3aa: CARTSGMSTDTQYF
j_gene: TRBJ1-6; d_gene: -; v_gene: TRBV2; abundance: few; CDR3nt: TGTGCCAGCAGGGACCTTACACCCCTCCACTTT; CDR3aa: CASRDLTPLHF
j_gene: TRBJ1-5; d_gene: -; v_gene: TRBV5-1; abundance: -; CDR3nt: TGCGCCAGCAGTATCGGGGATTTGCCCAATCAGCCCCAGCATTTT; CDR3aa: CASSIGDLPNQPQHF
j_gene: TRBJ1-2; d_gene: -; v_gene: TRBV15; abundance: -; CDR3nt: TGTGCCACCAGCGGGCGGGGTCGGGATGGCTACACCTTC; CDR3aa: CATSGRGRDGYTF
j_gene: TRBJ1-1; d_gene: TRBD1; v_gene: TRBV4-2; abundance: -; CDR3nt: TGTGCCAGCAGCTTGGCAGGGGGCGTGACTGAAGCTTTCTTT; CDR3aa: CASSLAGGVTEAFF
j_gene: TRBJ1-6; d_gene: -; v_gene: TRBV30; abundance: -; CDR3nt: TGTGCCTGGAGGGGCGTCGCGAGTGGACCCCTCCACTTT; CDR3aa: CAWRGVASGPLHF